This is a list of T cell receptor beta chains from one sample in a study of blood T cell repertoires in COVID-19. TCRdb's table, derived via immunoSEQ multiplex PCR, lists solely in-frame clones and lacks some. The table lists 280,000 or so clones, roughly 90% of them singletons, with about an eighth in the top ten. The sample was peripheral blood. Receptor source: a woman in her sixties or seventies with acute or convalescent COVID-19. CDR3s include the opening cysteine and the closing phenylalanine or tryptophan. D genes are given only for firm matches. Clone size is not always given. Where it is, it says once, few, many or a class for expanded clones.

TGTGCCAGCAGTCTAGCGAGGGGCCTTAATGAAAAACTGTTTTTT	CASSLARGLNEKLFF	-	TRBV28	TRBJ1-4	-
TGTGCCAGCAGTTTAGGGAGTCGGACCGGGGAGCTGTTTTTT	CASSLGSRTGELFF	-	TRBV27	TRBJ2-2	-
TGTGCCAGCAGCCAAGATCAGTACTATGGCTACACCTTC	CASSQDQYYGYTF	-	TRBV3-1/TRBV3-2	TRBJ1-2	-
TGTGCCACCAGCTACTCCAGGGGACAGGGAACAGATACGCAGTATTTT	CATSYSRGQGTDTQYF	-	TRBV15	TRBJ2-3	TRBD1
TGTGCCAGTAGCACGGGACAGGGACGGCTCACTAATGAAAAACTGTTTTTT	CASSTGQGRLTNEKLFF	-	TRBV19	TRBJ1-4	TRBD1
TGTGCCATCAGTGAACCCGGGTTGGCGAACTATGGCTACACCTTC	CAISEPGLANYGYTF	-	TRBV10-3	TRBJ1-2	-
TGTGCCAGCAGCCCAGTGGTGGGCGGGAAGTTTAGTGAGCAGTTCTTC	CASSPVVGGKFSEQFF	-	TRBV11-3	TRBJ2-1	-
TGTGCCAGCAGCTTAGGCGGGAGGCCGAACACCGGGGAGCTGTTTTTT	CASSLGGRPNTGELFF	-	TRBV7-3	TRBJ2-2	TRBD2
TGTGCCACCAGTGATCCGGGACTAGCGGGCACCTACACCGGGGAGCTGTTTTTT	CATSDPGLAGTYTGELFF	-	TRBV24-1	TRBJ2-2	TRBD2
TGTGCCAGTAGTAGACAGGGCGCAGAAGCTTTCTTT	CASSRQGAEAFF	-	TRBV19	TRBJ1-1	TRBD1
TGTGCCAGTAGTATAAGCGGACAGGGTAACTATGGCTACACCTTC	CASSISGQGNYGYTF	-	TRBV19	TRBJ1-2	TRBD1
TGTGCCAGCAGCTTAGTGGGCGGGGGACTTCCTCTTATGTCCTACGAGCAGTACTTC	CASSLVGGGLPLMSYEQYF	-	TRBV7-2	TRBJ2-7	TRBD2
TGTGCCAGCAGCCAACCAGGACTAGCGGGGTATGAGACCCAGTACTTC	CASSQPGLAGYETQYF	once	TRBV3-1/TRBV3-2	TRBJ2-5	TRBD2
TGCAGCGTTGACAGGGGGCAGTTC	CSVDRGQF	-	TRBV29-1	TRBJ2-7	TRBD1
TGTGCCAGCAGTTTTCCCTCGGGGGATTGGCAAGATCAGCCCCAGCATTTT	CASSFPSGDWQDQPQHF	few	TRBV28	TRBJ1-5	-
TGCAGTGCTAGTGGGCGGGACAGTCACCAGCCCCAGCATTTT	CSASGRDSHQPQHF	-	TRBV20-1	TRBJ1-5	TRBD1
TGTGCCAGCAGTTTGAGGAAAGGCTACACCTTC	CASSLRKGYTF	-	TRBV12-3/TRBV12-4	TRBJ1-2	-
TGTGCCAGCAGTTACTCTCGAGGAACTAATGAAAAACTGTTTTTT	CASSYSRGTNEKLFF	-	TRBV6-5	TRBJ1-4	-